A selection of T cell receptor beta chains follows, all from one sample in a study of CD8 T cells in ankylosing spondylitis. TCRdb analysed the 5' RACE reads with MiXCR anew, one entry per CDR3 protein. The sample consists of some 400,000 distinct CDR3 sequences, about a fifth of them appearing once. Sequencing was carried out using blood, either unsorted or a sorted T cell fraction (not recorded which). These receptors were collected from a male donor with ankylosing spondylitis. Both conserved end residues are part of each CDR3. The order of the fields is J gene, D gene, clone size, V gene, CDR3 protein, CDR3 DNA. A D gene is named only where the DNA matches it firmly. A row's size may be missing; if present it is once, few, many or a size class.

J: TRBJ2-1
D: TRBD2
size: -
V: TRBV11-1
CDR3: CASSFSSGKENEQFF
DNA: TGTGCCAGCAGCTTTTCTAGCGGGAAGGAGAATGAGCAGTTCTTC

J: TRBJ2-1
D: TRBD2
size: few
V: TRBV4-3
CDR3: CASSQVLAGDNEQFF
DNA: TGCGCCAGCAGCCAAGTCCTAGCGGGTGACAATGAGCAGTTCTTC

J: TRBJ2-3
D: TRBD1
size: -
V: TRBV7-2
CDR3: CASSPLDREGTQYF
DNA: TGTGCCAGCAGCCCTCTGGACAGGGAAGGTACGCAGTATTTT

J: TRBJ2-3
D: -
size: few
V: TRBV28
CDR3: CASTTFSFTDTQYF
DNA: TGTGCCAGCACGACTTTTTCTTTCACAGATACGCAGTATTTT

J: TRBJ2-4
D: TRBD1
size: -
V: TRBV20-1
CDR3: CSAPGQGDTLAKNIQYF
DNA: TGCAGTGCACCGGGACAGGGGGACACTCTAGCCAAAAACATTCAGTACTTC

J: TRBJ2-5
D: TRBD1
size: once
V: TRBV3-1
CDR3: CASSPGGQGSFETQYF
DNA: TGTGCCAGCAGCCCGGGTGGACAGGGGTCATTCGAGACCCAGTACTTC

J: TRBJ2-7
D: -
size: -
V: TRBV6-1
CDR3: CASLPLMVLTYEQYF
DNA: TGTGCCAGCTTGCCCCTAATGGTTCTAACCTACGAGCAGTACTTC

J: TRBJ2-7
D: TRBD2
size: few
V: TRBV27
CDR3: CASSAKTSREQYF
DNA: TGTGCCAGCAGTGCCAAGACTAGCCGCGAGCAGTACTTC

J: TRBJ1-2
D: TRBD1
size: -
V: TRBV10-3
CDR3: CAISESSHRGWNTF
DNA: TGTGCCATCAGTGAATCATCCCACAGGGGTTGGAACACCTTC

J: TRBJ2-2
D: -
size: few
V: TRBV7-2
CDR3: CASSLELTTGELFF
DNA: TGTGCCAGCAGCTTAGAACTGACCACCGGGGAGCTGTTTTTT

J: TRBJ2-2
D: TRBD2
size: -
V: TRBV7-8
CDR3: CASSFRTASGTGELFF
DNA: TGTGCCAGCAGCTTTCGAACGGCTAGCGGGACCGGGGAGCTGTTTTTT

J: TRBJ2-1
D: -
size: few
V: TRBV4-1
CDR3: CASSQDYRSDYNNEQFF
DNA: TGCGCCAGCAGCCAAGATTACCGAAGCGACTATAACAATGAGCAGTTCTTC

J: TRBJ2-7
D: -
size: few
V: TRBV6-5
CDR3: CASSYIPYTYEQYF
DNA: TGTGCCAGCAGTTACATCCCTTACACCTACGAGCAGTACTTC

J: TRBJ2-2
D: -
size: few
V: TRBV4-1
CDR3: CASSQALRDAFTGELFF
DNA: TGCGCCAGCAGCCAAGCCCTCCGGGACGCATTCACCGGGGAGCTGTTTTTT

J: TRBJ1-6
D: TRBD1
size: -
V: TRBV12-3/TRBV12-4
CDR3: CASSAGQGTNSPLHF
DNA: TGTGCCAGCAGTGCCGGACAGGGGACGAATTCACCCCTCCACTTT

J: TRBJ2-7
D: TRBD1
size: -
V: TRBV27
CDR3: CASSDRVWIERGVYEQYF
DNA: TGTGCCAGCAGCGACAGGGTTTGGATTGAAAGGGGTGTCTACGAGCAGTACTTC

J: TRBJ1-5
D: -
size: few
V: TRBV30
CDR3: CAWSVAGSGQPQHF
DNA: TGTGCCTGGAGTGTCGCCGGTAGCGGTCAGCCCCAGCATTTT

J: TRBJ2-5
D: -
size: few
V: TRBV20-1
CDR3: CSARELARAQYF
DNA: TGCAGTGCTAGAGAACTAGCACGCGCCCAGTACTTC

J: TRBJ2-1
D: TRBD2
size: -
V: TRBV10-3
CDR3: CAVLAGDGEQFF
DNA: TGTGCCGTACTAGCGGGAGACGGTGAGCAGTTCTTC

J: TRBJ2-7
D: -
size: few
V: TRBV6-1
CDR3: CASSTTTPTYEQYF
DNA: TGTGCCAGCAGTACCACGACACCGACCTACGAGCAGTACTTC

J: TRBJ2-1
D: -
size: -
V: TRBV5-1
CDR3: CASSLVAAGMSSYNEQFF
DNA: TGCGCCAGCAGCTTGGTCGCGGCAGGGATGAGCTCCTACAATGAGCAGTTCTTC

J: TRBJ2-7
D: TRBD2
size: -
V: TRBV12-3/TRBV12-4
CDR3: CASSLIAGASYEQYF
DNA: TGTGCCAGCAGTCTTATAGCGGGAGCCTCCTACGAGCAGTACTTC

J: TRBJ2-3
D: -
size: -
V: TRBV27
CDR3: CASSFGGEGTDTQYF
DNA: TGTGCCAGCAGTTTCGGGGGAGAGGGCACAGATACGCAGTATTTT

J: TRBJ2-7
D: -
size: -
V: TRBV30
CDR3: CASQAERGGAYEQYF
DNA: TGTGCCTCCCAGGCCGAGAGGGGCGGAGCCTACGAGCAGTACTTC

J: TRBJ2-7
D: -
size: few
V: TRBV2
CDR3: CASSPDRGAQKYYEQYF
DNA: TGTGCCAGCAGTCCCGATAGGGGGGCCCAAAAATACTACGAGCAGTACTTC

J: TRBJ2-1
D: TRBD2
size: -
V: TRBV12-3/TRBV12-4
CDR3: CASRGGLAGGYNEQFF
DNA: TGTGCCAGCAGGGGGGGCTTAGCGGGAGGCTACAATGAGCAGTTCTTC

J: TRBJ1-4
D: -
size: -
V: TRBV7-9
CDR3: CASSLALHWKNEKLFF
DNA: TGTGCCAGCAGCTTAGCGCTTCACTGGAAAAATGAAAAACTGTTTTTT

J: TRBJ2-1
D: TRBD2
size: -
V: TRBV12-5
CDR3: CASGLWLAGGYEQFF
DNA: TGTGCTAGTGGTTTGTGGCTAGCGGGCGGCTATGAGCAGTTCTTC

J: TRBJ2-1
D: TRBD1
size: -
V: TRBV19
CDR3: CASSAGTGIHNEQFF
DNA: TGTGCCAGTAGTGCCGGGACAGGGATCCACAATGAGCAGTTCTTC

J: TRBJ2-5
D: TRBD2
size: few
V: TRBV29-1
CDR3: CSGRGSGQETQYF
DNA: TGCAGCGGGCGCGGGAGTGGGCAAGAGACCCAGTACTTC

J: TRBJ2-3
D: TRBD1
size: -
V: TRBV7-3
CDR3: CASSSDRATDTQYF
DNA: TGTGCCAGCAGCTCTGACAGGGCTACAGATACGCAGTATTTT

J: TRBJ2-1
D: -
size: many
V: TRBV9
CDR3: CASSFAGTNEQFF
DNA: TGTGCCAGCAGCTTCGCGGGGACCAATGAGCAGTTCTTC

J: TRBJ2-1
D: TRBD1
size: -
V: TRBV4-1
CDR3: CASSHPRDRGYNEQFF
DNA: TGCGCCAGCAGCCACCCCCGGGACAGGGGCTACAATGAGCAGTTCTTC

J: TRBJ2-7
D: TRBD1
size: -
V: TRBV11-2
CDR3: CASTGTGVIYEQYF
DNA: TGTGCCAGCACCGGGACAGGGGTCATCTACGAGCAGTACTTC

J: TRBJ1-2
D: -
size: -
V: TRBV4-2
CDR3: CASSQEGGRNYGYTF
DNA: TGTGCCAGCAGCCAAGAGGGGGGCAGGAACTATGGCTACACCTTC

J: TRBJ1-2
D: TRBD1
size: -
V: TRBV5-1
CDR3: CASSFTGDYGYTF
DNA: TGCGCCAGCAGCTTTACAGGGGACTATGGCTACACCTTC

J: TRBJ2-7
D: -
size: -
V: TRBV4-1
CDR3: CASSQDPRRAYEQYF
DNA: TGCGCCAGCAGCCAAGATCCTAGAAGAGCCTACGAGCAGTACTTC

J: TRBJ2-4
D: -
size: -
V: TRBV20-1
CDR3: CSARTGAKNIQYF
DNA: TGCAGTGCGAGGACTGGGGCCAAAAACATTCAGTACTTC

J: TRBJ1-3
D: -
size: -
V: TRBV4-3
CDR3: CASSQDVGTVSGNTIYF
DNA: TGCGCCAGCAGCCAAGATGTGGGGACCGTTTCTGGAAACACCATATATTTT

J: TRBJ2-7
D: TRBD2
size: -
V: TRBV12-3/TRBV12-4
CDR3: CASTASGRASEQYF
DNA: TGTGCCAGCACCGCTAGCGGGAGGGCCTCCGAGCAGTACTTC

J: TRBJ2-7
D: TRBD2
size: -
V: TRBV12-3/TRBV12-4
CDR3: CASTSRTSSKYEQYF
DNA: TGTGCCAGCACCTCGAGGACTAGCTCGAAGTACGAGCAGTACTTC

J: TRBJ2-1
D: TRBD2
size: few
V: TRBV10-3
CDR3: CAISEFLRESYNEQFF
DNA: TGTGCCATCAGTGAGTTCCTGCGGGAGTCCTACAATGAGCAGTTCTTC

J: TRBJ1-5
D: -
size: -
V: TRBV2
CDR3: CASGLGAYSNQPQHF
DNA: TGTGCCAGCGGTCTGGGGGCTTATAGCAATCAGCCCCAGCATTTT

J: TRBJ2-7
D: -
size: many
V: TRBV29-1
CDR3: CSGSRNSYEQYF
DNA: TGCAGCGGAAGCCGGAACTCCTACGAGCAGTACTTC

J: TRBJ2-5
D: -
size: few
V: TRBV20-1
CDR3: CSARGNDRGYF
DNA: TGCAGTGCTAGAGGGAATGATAGAGGGTACTTC

J: TRBJ2-5
D: -
size: few
V: TRBV15
CDR3: CATSGTVAFHF
DNA: TGTGCCACCAGCGGAACAGTAGCTTTCCACTTC

J: TRBJ1-5
D: TRBD1
size: -
V: TRBV20-1
CDR3: CSASTGDYQPQHF
DNA: TGCAGTGCTTCGACAGGGGATTATCAGCCCCAGCATTTT

J: TRBJ1-6
D: TRBD1
size: -
V: TRBV27
CDR3: CASSHRGRLSPLHF
DNA: TGTGCCAGCAGCCACAGGGGGCGACTTTCACCCCTCCACTTT

J: TRBJ2-1
D: -
size: -
V: TRBV18
CDR3: CASSPMAGNNEQFF
DNA: TGTGCCAGCTCACCAATGGCAGGGAACAATGAGCAGTTCTTC

J: TRBJ2-1
D: TRBD2
size: -
V: TRBV7-3
CDR3: CASSFGGGGNSEQFF
DNA: TGTGCCAGCAGCTTCGGGGGGGGCGGTAATAGTGAGCAGTTCTTC

J: TRBJ2-1
D: -
size: many
V: TRBV3-1
CDR3: CASSQDNAYNEQFF
DNA: TGTGCCAGCAGCCAAGATAACGCCTACAATGAGCAGTTCTTC

J: TRBJ2-3
D: TRBD2
size: -
V: TRBV12-3/TRBV12-4
CDR3: CASTGLAGGTDTQYF
DNA: TGTGCCAGCACCGGACTAGCGGGAGGAACAGATACGCAGTATTTT